These 10 T cell receptor beta chains originate from one sample sequenced in a study of shared clonotypes between healthy human individuals. Assay: immunoSEQ multiplex PCR; the TCRdb copy retains only in-frame clones and omits some. The table has about 490,000 clones, more than 75% seen once. Sequencing was carried out using PBMCs. These receptors were obtained from a woman between 40 and 50 years old in good health. Some clones in this sample may be carry-over from other donors' samples.

The CDR3: CASSYYVIAGERYEQYF. For the CDR3, the DNA is TGCGCCAGCAGCTACTACGTCATAGCGGGAGAACGCTACGAGCAGTACTTC. The J gene is TRBJ2-7, the V gene TRBV4-1; 9 positions agree with TRBD2. CDR3 length: 17 residues. Germline V gives CDR1 MGHRA, CDR2 YSYEKL. The ends lost 5 bases at V and 3 bases at J; junction bases unmatched: 14.

This clone was observed a handful of times. The chain is built from TRBV20-1 and TRBJ2-7; possibly TRBD1 for D (5 bases). Trimming removed 6 bases from V and 7 bases from J, with 13 bases in between. The CDR3 totals 11 residues. From germline, CDR1 is DFQATT and CDR2 SNEGSKA (reference sequence). CDR3 bases: TGCAGTGCCAATCAGGGTGGAGAGCAGTACTTC. Its translation is CSANQGGEQYF.

The chain joins TRBV19 to TRBJ2-7; TRBD1 matches at 9 bases. The CDR3 totals 15 residues. Trimming removed 1 base from V and 3 bases from J; junction bases left unmatched: 4. Looked up from germline, CDR1 is LNHDA and CDR2 is SQIVND (reference sequence). CDR3 bases: TGTGCCAGTAGTATAGTTACAGGGGGCGGCTACGAGCAGTACTTC. Translating it yields CASSIVTGGGYEQYF.

The genes are TRBV6-5 and TRBJ2-5; 12 nucleotides align to TRBD2. Germline CDR1 MNHEY, CDR2 SVGAGI. This CDR3 region has 16 residues. The ends lost 1 base at V and 4 bases at J; junction bases unmatched: 4. The CDR3 spells CASSYWTSGIGETQYF. CDR3 bases: TGTGCCAGCAGTTACTGGACTAGCGGGATTGGAGAGACCCAGTACTTC.

V and J are TRBV4-3 and TRBJ2-1, with 11 bases aligning to TRBD2. J gave up 4 bases and V 1 base, and 6 bases lay outside the gene matches. Per the germline V gene, CDR1 is LGHNA and CDR2 is YSLEER. The CDR3 consists of 17 residues. The CDR3 sequence: CASSQVASGRRYNEQFF. CDR3 in DNA: TGCGCCAGCAGCCAAGTTGCTAGCGGGAGGAGATACAATGAGCAGTTCTTC.

This clone appeared many times. This chain uses TRBV21-1 with TRBJ1-2; the table's D call of TRBD1 was not tested on the DNA. TRBV21-1 is classified as a pseudogene. CDR3 length equals 10 residues. CDR3 DNA sequence: TGTGCCAGCAGCAAACAGGGCTACACCTTC. It codes for CASSKQGYTF.

This clone was recorded at least ten times. CDR3 coding DNA: TGTGCCTGGAGTGTAGGGGACAGGGACACAGATACGCAGTATTTT. Encoded protein: CAWSVGDRDTDTQYF. This chain joins TRBV30 and TRBJ2-3, with TRBD1 matching over 9 bases. The ends lost 0 bases at V and 2 bases at J; junction bases unmatched: 3. Per the germline V gene, CDR1 is GTSNPN and CDR2 is SVGIG (reference sequence). The CDR3 has 15 amino acids.

The chain is built from TRBV27 and TRBJ1-5; tentatively, D is TRBD1 (5 bases). Germline V lookup: CDR1 MNHEY, CDR2 SMNVEV (reference sequence). Trimming shortened V by 5 bases and J by 5 bases, and 10 bases separated the two germline ends. The CDR3 covers 13 residues. The CDR3 region is CASSKGLDQPQHF. In nucleotides, the CDR3 is TGTGCCAGCAGTAAGGGGCTGGATCAGCCCCAGCATTTT.

The chain carries TRBV5-1 and TRBJ1-1, with 10 bases matching TRBD1. With 4 bases clipped from V and 1 base from J, the junction kept 7 bases outside the gene matches. The CDR3 extends over 16 amino acids. CDR1 and CDR2 (germline): SGHRS, YFSETQ. The CDR3 coding sequence is TGCGCCAGCAGCCACGGGACAGGGGCTAAGAACACTGAAGCTTTCTTT. This codes for CASSHGTGAKNTEAFF.

The chain links TRBV11-3 to TRBJ2-3, with D unclear. CDR1 and CDR2 from the germline V gene are SGHNT and YENEEA. Trimming left V 5 bases short and J 0 bases short, with 18 bases between. The CDR3 contains 17 residues. The CDR3 DNA reads as TGTGCCAGCAGCCCTGGTTTCATCTTCCGGAGCACAGATACGCAGTATTTT. Translated: CASSPGFIFRSTDTQYF.